These 11 T cell receptor beta chains were all obtained from the same sample, sequenced in a study of patients and donors after allogeneic stem cell transplantation. TCRdb passed the RT-PCR reads through MiXCR, listing each CDR3 protein once. The repertoire holds a few hundred thousand distinct CDR3 sequences, with approximately 14% as singletons. Sequenced sample: blood, either unsorted or a sorted T cell fraction (not recorded which). These TCRs come from a human donor who was either an allogeneic HSCT recipient or a stem cell or donor lymphocyte infusion donor (not recorded which). It is not recorded whose cells these are; they may come from a transplant donor.

The chain carries TRBV29-1 and TRBJ1-2; 11 positions match TRBD1. The CDR3 contains 14 residues. V lost 5 bases, J lost 8 bases, and 10 bases stayed unmatched. The germline CDR1 and CDR2 sequences are SQVTM and ANQGSEA. CDR3 in amino acids: CSVRRTGGAGGYTF. For the CDR3, the DNA is TGCAGCGTTAGGAGGACAGGGGGCGCGGGAGGCTACACCTTC.

In DNA, the CDR3 is TGTGCCAGAAGCTTGGTGGCCCCACTCTACGAGCAGTACTTC. Translated: CARSLVAPLYEQYF. The genes are TRBV5-3 and TRBJ2-7; D unclear. TRBV5-3 qualifies as an ORF whose function is uncertain. The CDR3 totals 14 residues. V lost 0 bases and J 3 bases, leaving 10 bases between the germline ends.

There are many counts of this clonotype. The CDR3 DNA is TGTGCCAGCTCAACAGAGGAGACCCAGTACTTC. It specifies CASSTEETQYF. V usage is TRBV18 and J usage is TRBJ2-5; D gene unclear. This CDR3 contains 11 residues. Germline V CDR1 and CDR2: KGHSH, LQKENI. V lost 5 bases and J lost 5, with 6 bases in between.

This clonotype was detected ten times or more. The chain is built from TRBV9 and TRBJ2-1; D is unclear. This CDR3 is 14 amino acids long. Germline V gene lookup returns CDR1 SGDLS and CDR2 YYNGEE. Trimming cost V 0 bases and J 10 bases, with 14 bases left between them. CDR3 sequence reads: CASSVAPDGGEQFF. CDR3 coding DNA: TGTGCCAGCAGCGTAGCGCCGGACGGCGGAGAGCAGTTCTTC.

This clonotype was counted between two and nine times. The chain carries TRBV12-3 or TRBV12-4 and TRBJ1-6; no reliable D call. V lost 6 bases to trimming and J lost 2 bases, with 8 bases between them. The CDR3 sequence is 14 residues long. CDR3 DNA: TGTGCCAGCAGCCCAAGTGCCTATAATTCACCCCTCCACTTT. Protein sequence: CASSPSAYNSPLHF.

The chain couples TRBV5-1 to TRBJ2-7, with D uncertain. Trimming left V 3 bases short and J 1 base short, with 8 bases between. The CDR3 contains 13 residues. Germline assignment: CDR1 SGHRS and CDR2 YFSETQ. The CDR3 DNA reads as TGCGCCAGCAGCTCCGACCTTTCCTACGAGCAGTACTTC. Its translation is CASSSDLSYEQYF.

This clonotype was detected only a few times. The V call is TRBV5-6, the J call TRBJ1-2, with D tentatively TRBD1 (6 bases). The CDR3 covers 16 residues. CDR1 is SGHDT, CDR2 YYEEEE, per germline. V was cut by 0 bases and J by 5 bases, with 17 bases left in between. The CDR3 region is CASSLGGAGAGYGYTF. CDR3 nucleotide sequence: TGTGCCAGCAGCTTGGGGGGGGCAGGCGCCGGATATGGCTACACCTTC. Filled out from reference TRBV5-6 and TRBJ1-2, the complete variable domain reads DAGVTQSPTHLIKTRGQQVTLRCSPKSGHDTVSWYQQALGQGPQFIFQYYEEEERQRGNFPDRFSGHQFPNYSSELNVNALLLGDSALYLCASSLGGAGAGYGYTFGSGTRLTVV.

This clonotype occurred many times. The chain couples TRBV20-1 to TRBJ2-5, with 7 bases aligning to TRBD2. V shed 5 bases, J shed 5 bases, and the junction held 17 bases outside the gene matches. This CDR3 is 16 amino acids long. Per the germline V gene, CDR1 is DFQATT and CDR2 is SNEGSKA (reference sequence). CDR3 nucleotide sequence: TGCAGTGCTCAACCCAACCGGGCGGGGGTTGGGGAGACCCAGTACTTC. It translates to CSAQPNRAGVGETQYF.

The chain joins TRBV7-8 to TRBJ2-5; 12 bases align to TRBD2. Per germline, CDR1 SGHVS and CDR2 FQNEAQ. The CDR3 runs 19 residues. After removal of 2 bases from V and 3 bases from J, the junction contained 13 bases not matched to a gene. CDR3 nucleotide sequence: TGTGCCAGCAGCTTAACCGCTAGCGGGAGGGCCCCTATAAAAGAGACCCAGTACTTC. Translated, it gives CASSLTASGRAPIKETQYF. The full variable domain, in which reference TRBV7-8 and TRBJ2-5 provide the parts outside the CDR3, is GAGVSQSPRYKVAKRGQDVALRCDPISGHVSLFWYQQALGQGPEFLTYFQNEAQLDKSGLPSDRFFAERPEGSVSTLKIQRTQQEDSAVYLCASSLTASGRAPIKETQYFGPGTRLLVL.

The chain links TRBV29-1 to TRBJ1-3; D is ambiguous. CDR1 is SQVTM and CDR2 is ANQGSEA in the germline V gene. The CDR3 runs 12 residues. V lost 4 bases, J lost 3 bases, and 7 bases lay in between. CDR3 amino acids: CSVGVRGNTIYF. CDR3 in DNA: TGCAGCGTTGGCGTACGTGGAAACACCATATATTTT.

At least ten counts were recorded for this clonotype. V is TRBV5-1 and J is TRBJ2-2; D perhaps matches TRBD1 (6 bases). Germline-derived CDR1 and CDR2 are SGHRS and YFSETQ. The CDR3 is made up of 14 amino acids. V was pared by 3 bases and J by 3 bases, with 9 bases between. CDR3 residues: CASSSTGHTGELFF. The CDR3 DNA reads TGCGCCAGCAGCTCCACAGGGCACACCGGGGAGCTGTTTTTT.